These 12 T cell receptor beta chains share one sample of origin, sequenced in a study of T cell responses to AZD1222 COVID-19 vaccine. Generated by immunoSEQ multiplex PCR, the TCRdb table keeps only in-frame clones and is missing some. The sample lists around 100,000 clones, around 90% seen once, with about 1.8% in the top ten. Material: peripheral blood, obtained on day 0 of AZD1222 vaccination. These receptors originate from an adult in good health.

This chain joins TRBV18 and TRBJ1-1; D may be TRBD1 (5 bases). V dropped 1 base and J dropped 1 base, with 10 bases sitting between them. The CDR3 runs 15 residues. Germline V CDR1 and CDR2: KGHSH, LQKENI. CDR3 amino acids: CASSPRGERNTEAFF. The CDR3 coding sequence is TGTGCCAGCTCACCACGGGGGGAAAGGAACACTGAAGCTTTCTTT.

This chain joins TRBV19 and TRBJ2-3; maybe TRBD2 (5 bases). V shed 6 bases and J shed 0 bases, with 16 bases lying between them. Germline CDR1 LNHDA, CDR2 SQIVND (reference sequence). The CDR3 contains 16 residues. The chain's CDR3 is CASRSEGLGSTDTQYF. CDR3 coding DNA: TGTGCCAGTAGAAGTGAGGGTCTGGGGAGCACAGATACGCAGTATTTT. Combining the CDR3 with reference TRBV19 and TRBJ2-3 gives the whole variable domain DGGITQSPKYLFRKEGQNVTLSCEQNLNHDAMYWYRQDPGQGLRLIYYSQIVNDFQKGDIAEGYSVSREKKESFPLTVTSAQKNPTAFYLCASRSEGLGSTDTQYFGPGTRLTVL.

A few counts support this clone. The chain couples TRBV6-2 or TRBV6-3 to TRBJ2-5; TRBD2 is a possible D gene (5 bases). Germline V lookup: CDR1 MNHEY, CDR2 SVGEGT. With 4 bases removed from V and 4 bases from J, the gap between germline ends came to 16 bases. The CDR3 length is 15 residues. CDR3: CASSSPRTGGETQYF. CDR3 sequence (DNA): TGTGCCAGCAGTTCACCAAGGACTGGCGGAGAGACCCAGTACTTC.

The chain recombines TRBV4-1 with TRBJ1-1; a weak D match, TRBD1 (5 bases). This CDR3 contains 15 residues. Germline lookup yields CDR1 MGHRA and CDR2 YSYEKL. Trimming removed 4 bases at V and 0 bases at J, with 12 bases between. CDR3 coding DNA: TGCGCCAGCAGCCCCGGGGACGGCTTGAACACTGAAGCTTTCTTT. Its protein is CASSPGDGLNTEAFF.

This clone showed up just once. The gene calls are TRBV5-8 and TRBJ1-6; tentatively, D is TRBD1 (6 bases). The germline V and J ends were trimmed by 4 bases and 7 bases, with 18 bases remaining between them. CDR3 length: 16 residues. CDR1 SGHTS and CDR2 YDEGEE come from the germline V gene. CDR3 DNA: TGTGCCAGCAGCGGACTGTATGGAGGGGGGAATTCACCCCTCCACTTT. Its protein product is CASSGLYGGGNSPLHF.

J is TRBJ2-5 and V is TRBV6-5; D is undetermined. Per the germline V gene, CDR1 is MNHEY and CDR2 is SVGAGI. CDR3 length: 12 residues. V lost 5 bases to trimming and J lost 2 bases, with 6 bases between them. The CDR3 nucleotides are TGTGCCAGCAGTCGAGAACAAGAGACCCAGTACTTC. This sequence encodes CASSREQETQYF.

This clone occurred a few times. V is TRBV6-2 or TRBV6-3 and J is TRBJ2-3; D ambiguous. The CDR3 is made up of 14 amino acids. Between the trimmed V and J ends, which lost 6 bases and 3 bases, there was a span of 13 bases. Germline CDR1 reads MNHEY; CDR2 reads SVGEGT. The CDR3, as DNA: TGTGCCAGCAGCGACCCGGCAATGACAGATACGCAGTATTTT. This translates into CASSDPAMTDTQYF.

The chain links TRBV27 to TRBJ2-5; 7 bases match TRBD1. CDR1 is MNHEY, CDR2 SMNVEV, per germline (reference sequence). This CDR3 comprises 13 residues. J was trimmed by 0 bases and V by 7 bases; bases with no gene match: 2. CDR3 in DNA: TGTGCCAGCAAGGGACAGAACCAAGAGACCCAGTACTTC. It translates to CASKGQNQETQYF.

V usage is TRBV18 and J usage is TRBJ1-1; D not certain. The CDR3 is made up of 16 amino acids. Trimming took off 2 bases at V and 4 bases at J, with 17 bases between the two ends. CDR1 and CDR2 (germline): KGHSH, LQKENI. CDR3 DNA: TGTGCCAGCTCACCATCTCTGGAGCTCCGGGGCACTGAAGCTTTCTTT. This gives the protein CASSPSLELRGTEAFF.

The V gene is TRBV5-1, the J gene TRBJ2-3; D unresolved. Deletions cut 2 bases from V and 0 bases from J, with 7 bases between. The germline V gene has CDR1 SGHRS and CDR2 YFSETQ. The CDR3 sequence is 14 residues long. Here the CDR3 reads CASSFKASTDTQYF. The CDR3 DNA follows: TGCGCCAGCAGCTTCAAAGCGAGCACAGATACGCAGTATTTT.

V gene TRBV15 combines with J gene TRBJ2-3; TRBD1 matches at 10 bases. CDR1 and CDR2 from the germline V gene are LNHNV and YYDKDF (reference sequence). V trimming: 4 bases; J trimming: 7 bases; junction bases outside the gene matches: 8. The CDR3 contains 15 residues. CDR3 bases: TGTGCCACCAGCACGCCACGGACAGGGGGAAATACGCAGTATTTT. It specifies CATSTPRTGGNTQYF.

The CDR3 DNA sequence: TGTGCCAGCTCACCAGCCGACGCGCCCCAGCATTTT. Its protein product is CASSPADAPQHF. The rearrangement links TRBV18 to TRBJ1-5; unclear D gene. With 2 bases removed from V and 9 bases from J, the gap between germline ends came to 8 bases. This CDR3 contains 12 residues. CDR1 is KGHSH and CDR2 is LQKENI in the germline V gene.